The rows below give T cell receptor beta chains drawn from one sample of a study of Graves' ophthalmopathy and Graves' hyperthyroidism. MiXCR, run by TCRdb on the multiplex PCR reads, gives a single entry per CDR3 protein. Among some 1.1 million distinct CDR3 sequences listed, 35% to 45% were seen once. What was sequenced was peripheral blood or thyroid tissue (not recorded which). The receptors originated from an adult man with Graves' hyperthyroidism. Both conserved end residues are part of each CDR3. A D gene is named only where the DNA matches it firmly. Not every row has a clone size; where given, it reads once, few, many or a size class.

CDR3 protein: CASSLISTGHPTEAFF
CDR3 DNA: TGTGCCAGCAGCTTAATAAGTACAGGGCATCCCACTGAAGCTTTCTTT
J gene: TRBJ1-1
clone size: .
V gene: TRBV7-2
CDR3 length: 16
D gene: .

CDR3 protein: CASSQVPGQPQHF
CDR3 DNA: TGCGCCAGCAGCCAAGTCCCGGGACAGCCCCAGCATTTT
J gene: TRBJ1-5
clone size: .
V gene: TRBV7-3
CDR3 length: 13
D gene: .

CDR3 protein: CASTPEANYGYTF
CDR3 DNA: TGTGCCAGCACCCCGGAAGCTAACTATGGCTACACCTTC
J gene: TRBJ1-2
clone size: many
V gene: TRBV7-2
CDR3 length: 13
D gene: .

CDR3 protein: CASSYSMTAEGNTIYF
CDR3 DNA: TGTGCCAGCAGTTACTCGATGACTGCTGAAGGAAACACCATATATTTT
J gene: TRBJ1-3
clone size: .
V gene: TRBV6-5
CDR3 length: 16
D gene: .

CDR3 protein: CATSREAGGTEAFF
CDR3 DNA: TGTGCCACCAGCAGAGAGGCAGGCGGCACTGAAGCTTTCTTT
J gene: TRBJ1-1
clone size: few
V gene: TRBV15
CDR3 length: 14
D gene: .

CDR3 protein: CSAARTGAYEQYF
CDR3 DNA: TGCAGCGCTGCCAGGACAGGGGCCTACGAGCAGTACTTC
J gene: TRBJ2-7
clone size: few
V gene: TRBV29-1
CDR3 length: 13
D gene: TRBD1

CDR3 protein: CASSLWPNTEAFF
CDR3 DNA: TGTGCCAGCAGCTTGTGGCCTAACACTGAAGCTTTCTTT
J gene: TRBJ1-1
clone size: .
V gene: TRBV7-2
CDR3 length: 13
D gene: .

CDR3 protein: CASSRSQGAYEQYF
CDR3 DNA: TGTGCCAGCAGCAGATCACAGGGGGCCTACGAGCAGTACTTC
J gene: TRBJ2-7
clone size: many
V gene: TRBV5-5
CDR3 length: 14
D gene: TRBD1

CDR3 protein: CASRPPGEGGELFF
CDR3 DNA: TGTGCCAGTCGCCCTCCAGGGGAAGGCGGGGAGCTGTTTTTT
J gene: TRBJ2-2
clone size: .
V gene: TRBV19
CDR3 length: 14
D gene: .

CDR3 protein: CSVGQGTGNTIYF
CDR3 DNA: TGCAGCGTGGGACAGGGAACTGGAAACACCATATATTTT
J gene: TRBJ1-3
clone size: many
V gene: TRBV29-1
CDR3 length: 13
D gene: TRBD1

CDR3 protein: CASSYSSGGPYEQYF
CDR3 DNA: TGTGCCAGCAGCTACTCTAGCGGGGGACCATACGAGCAGTACTTC
J gene: TRBJ2-7
clone size: .
V gene: TRBV7-9
CDR3 length: 15
D gene: TRBD2

CDR3 protein: CASSLFSEKLFF
CDR3 DNA: TGTGCCAGCAGCTTATTCAGTGAAAAACTGTTTTTT
J gene: TRBJ1-4
clone size: .
V gene: TRBV9
CDR3 length: 12
D gene: .

CDR3 protein: CSAWDSDFQPQHF
CDR3 DNA: TGCAGTGCCTGGGACAGTGATTTCCAGCCCCAGCATTTT
J gene: TRBJ1-5
clone size: many
V gene: TRBV20-1
CDR3 length: 13
D gene: TRBD1

CDR3 protein: CATSDSSNIYEQYF
CDR3 DNA: TGTGCCACCAGTGATTCTAGTAACATCTACGAGCAGTACTTC
J gene: TRBJ2-7
clone size: few
V gene: TRBV24-1
CDR3 length: 14
D gene: .

CDR3 protein: CASSEGLSNQPQHF
CDR3 DNA: TGTGCCAGCAGTGAAGGGCTTAGCAATCAGCCCCAGCATTTT
J gene: TRBJ1-5
clone size: .
V gene: TRBV6-1
CDR3 length: 14
D gene: .

CDR3 protein: CASRWGGTGRQPQHF
CDR3 DNA: TGTGCCAGCAGGTGGGGTGGGACAGGGCGTCAGCCCCAGCATTTT
J gene: TRBJ1-5
clone size: .
V gene: TRBV12-3/TRBV12-4
CDR3 length: 15
D gene: TRBD1

CDR3 protein: CASAPHSGANVLTF
CDR3 DNA: TGTGCCAGCGCCCCTCACTCTGGGGCCAACGTCCTGACTTTC
J gene: TRBJ2-6
clone size: few
V gene: TRBV6-2/TRBV6-3
CDR3 length: 14
D gene: .

CDR3 protein: CASSPLRRQGEETQYF
CDR3 DNA: TGTGCCAGCTCACCGCTCAGGCGACAGGGTGAAGAGACCCAGTACTTC
J gene: TRBJ2-5
clone size: .
V gene: TRBV10-3
CDR3 length: 16
D gene: TRBD1

CDR3 protein: CSSPPANTGELFF
CDR3 DNA: TGCAGCTCACCGCCAGCGAACACCGGGGAGCTGTTTTTT
J gene: TRBJ2-2
clone size: .
V gene: TRBV29-1
CDR3 length: 13
D gene: .

CDR3 protein: CASSPADRGTNTGELFF
CDR3 DNA: TGTGCCAGCAGCCCGGCGGACAGGGGGACGAACACCGGGGAGCTGTTTTTT
J gene: TRBJ2-2
clone size: .
V gene: TRBV7-2
CDR3 length: 17
D gene: TRBD1

CDR3 protein: CSALQGYGETQYF
CDR3 DNA: TGCAGTGCGTTACAGGGCTACGGGGAGACCCAGTACTTC
J gene: TRBJ2-5
clone size: .
V gene: TRBV20-1
CDR3 length: 13
D gene: .

CDR3 protein: CASSPPGSTEAFF
CDR3 DNA: TGCGCCAGCAGCCCTCCCGGTTCCACTGAAGCTTTCTTT
J gene: TRBJ1-1
clone size: few
V gene: TRBV4-3
CDR3 length: 13
D gene: .

CDR3 protein: CASSQDGAGPRDNYEQYF
CDR3 DNA: TGCGCCAGCAGCCAAGATGGGGCAGGGCCGAGAGATAATTACGAGCAGTACTTC
J gene: TRBJ2-7
clone size: .
V gene: TRBV4-3
CDR3 length: 18
D gene: .

CDR3 protein: CSVEKGRETQYF
CDR3 DNA: TGCAGCGTTGAAAAGGGCCGGGAGACCCAGTACTTC
J gene: TRBJ2-5
clone size: .
V gene: TRBV29-1
CDR3 length: 12
D gene: .

CDR3 protein: CSATSGSRSYEQYF
CDR3 DNA: TGCAGTGCCACCAGCGGGAGCCGGTCCTACGAGCAGTACTTC
J gene: TRBJ2-7
clone size: few
V gene: TRBV20-1
CDR3 length: 14
D gene: TRBD2

CDR3 protein: CASSSWVRASGTETQYF
CDR3 DNA: TGTGCCAGCAGCTCCTGGGTGCGGGCTAGCGGGACAGAGACCCAGTACTTC
J gene: TRBJ2-5
clone size: many
V gene: TRBV11-2
CDR3 length: 17
D gene: TRBD2